This is a list of T cell receptor beta chains from one sample in a study of cytomegalovirus exposure and HLA in healthy donors. The data were produced by immunoSEQ multiplex PCR, yet TCRdb's version contains in-frame clones alone and is incomplete. The sample shows 100,000 or so clones, 77% of them seen only once. The source material was PBMCs. These receptors were obtained from a woman between 35 and 50 years old in good health and CMV-seronegative. Both conserved end residues are part of each CDR3. D genes are given only for firm matches. Clone size is shown for a subset of rows, as once, few, many or a class of expanded clone.

TRBJ2-7 - few TRBV7-8 CASSSSPVLEYF TGTGCCAGCAGCTCTTCACCGGTGCTTGAGTACTTC
TRBJ2-3 - - TRBV30 CAWGISTDTQYF TGTGCCTGGGGCATCAGCACAGATACGCAGTATTTT
TRBJ1-1 TRBD1 - TRBV7-6 CASSRRTGGVTEAFF TGTGCCAGCAGCCGACGGACAGGGGGAGTCACTGAAGCTTTCTTT
TRBJ2-5 TRBD2 - TRBV19 CASSPFPRTSGSMETQYF TGTGCCAGTAGTCCTTTTCCTAGGACTAGCGGGAGTATGGAGACCCAGTACTTC
TRBJ1-1 TRBD1 - TRBV10-1 CASRDRDGLTFF TGCGCCAGCAGGGACAGGGATGGGTTGACTTTCTTT
TRBJ2-6 - - TRBV6-5 CASSMLSSGANVLTF TGTGCCAGCAGTATGCTCAGCTCTGGGGCCAACGTCCTGACTTTC
TRBJ1-4 - - TRBV5-1 CASSRELDGEKLFF TGCGCCAGCAGCCGGGAATTGGATGGTGAAAAACTGTTTTTT
TRBJ2-3 TRBD2 - TRBV19 CASSRTSGGPPDTQYF TGTGCCAGTAGCCGGACTAGCGGGGGGCCCCCGGATACGCAGTATTTT
TRBJ1-6 TRBD1 - TRBV13 CASSLGGQGGHNSPLHF TGTGCCAGCAGCTTGGGCGGCCAGGGGGGTCATAATTCACCCCTCCACTTT
TRBJ2-1 TRBD2 - TRBV11-2 CASSTGTSGFTYNEQFF TGTGCCAGCAGCACCGGGACTAGCGGTTTTACCTACAATGAGCAGTTCTTC
TRBJ2-3 - - TRBV9 CASSLRGSAGHGTQYF TGTGCCAGCAGCCTCAGGGGTAGCGCCGGGCACGGTACGCAGTATTTT